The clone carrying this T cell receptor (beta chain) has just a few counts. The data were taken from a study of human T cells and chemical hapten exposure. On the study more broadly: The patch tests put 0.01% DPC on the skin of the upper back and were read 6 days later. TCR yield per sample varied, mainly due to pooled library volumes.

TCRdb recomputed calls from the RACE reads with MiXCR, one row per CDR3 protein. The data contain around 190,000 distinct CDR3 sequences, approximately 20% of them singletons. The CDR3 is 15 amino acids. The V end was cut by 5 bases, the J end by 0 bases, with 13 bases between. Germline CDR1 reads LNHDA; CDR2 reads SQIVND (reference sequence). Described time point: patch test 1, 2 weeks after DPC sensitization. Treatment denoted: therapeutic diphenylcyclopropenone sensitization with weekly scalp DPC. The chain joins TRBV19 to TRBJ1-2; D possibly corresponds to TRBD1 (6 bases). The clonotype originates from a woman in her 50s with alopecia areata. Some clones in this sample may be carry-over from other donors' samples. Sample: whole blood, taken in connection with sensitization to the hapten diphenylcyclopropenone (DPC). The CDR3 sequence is CASSPGAPANYGYTF. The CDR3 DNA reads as TGTGCCAGTAGTCCGGGGGCGCCTGCTAACTATGGCTACACCTTC.